One sample yielded the 17 T cell receptor beta chains listed below, sequenced in a study of blood T cell repertoires in COVID-19. Sequenced by immunoSEQ multiplex PCR; TCRdb stores in-frame clones only, minus some. The top ten hold 10% to 15% of the sample, which has about 94,000 clones, more than 70% seen once. The sample comprised peripheral blood. The receptors shown here come from a woman in her sixties in a cohort sampled during active or convalescent COVID-19.

The chain recombines TRBV5-1 with TRBJ1-3, with unresolved D. With 4 bases removed from V and 4 bases from J, the gap between germline ends came to 15 bases. The CDR3 extends over 15 amino acids. Germline V lookup: CDR1 SGHRS, CDR2 YFSETQ. The CDR3 DNA reads as TGCGCCAGCAGCCCGGACGGGGTCCGGGGAAACACCATATATTTT. Translating gives CASSPDGVRGNTIYF.

The CDR3 here is CASSLSRGLGTEAFF. Here the CDR3 DNA reads TGTGCCAGCAGCTTGTCCCGGGGTTTAGGCACTGAAGCTTTCTTT. The rearrangement links TRBV5-4 to TRBJ1-1; D not resolved. Per germline, CDR1 SGHNT and CDR2 YYREEE (reference sequence). Trimming took 1 base from V and 4 from J, leaving 14 bases between them. The CDR3 spans 15 residues.

The chain recombines TRBV6-6 with TRBJ1-1; 10 positions match TRBD1. Germline V gene sequence: CDR1 MNHNY, CDR2 SVGAGI (reference sequence). The CDR3 extends over 17 amino acids. V was clipped by 5 bases and J by 1 base; unmatched bases: 10. The CDR3 reads CASSQKGQGVGNTEAFF. The CDR3 DNA reads as TGTGCCAGCAGTCAGAAAGGACAGGGGGTAGGGAACACTGAAGCTTTCTTT.

The J gene is TRBJ2-5, the V gene TRBV18, with D perhaps TRBD1 (5 bases). Per germline, CDR1 KGHSH and CDR2 LQKENI. V was shortened by 3 bases and J by 5 bases, with 7 bases between the two germline ends. The CDR3 loop spans 12 amino acids. The CDR3, as DNA: TGTGCCAGCTCACCCCCAGGGGAGACCCAGTACTTC. Its translation is CASSPPGETQYF.

CDR3 in DNA: TGTGCCAGCAGCTTCGCAGGGGCCGGTGAAAAACTGTTTTTT. This gives the protein CASSFAGAGEKLFF. The chain recombines TRBV7-9 with TRBJ1-4, with a tentative D call TRBD1 (6 bases). Trimming cost V 3 bases and J 7 bases, with 12 bases left between them. Germline V CDR1 and CDR2: SEHNR, FQNEAQ (reference sequence). This CDR3 is built from 14 residues.

This CDR3 is CATTSGLTEAFF. DNA for the CDR3: TGTGCCACCACCTCGGGACTCACTGAAGCTTTCTTT. The chain couples TRBV24-1 to TRBJ1-1; possible D gene TRBD1, 5 bases. This CDR3 is built from 12 residues. Between the trimmed V and J ends, which lost 8 bases and 4 bases, there was a span of 10 bases. CDR1 and CDR2 from the germline V gene are KGHDR and SFDVKD.

The rearrangement links TRBV5-4 to TRBJ1-2; 7 bases are a match to TRBD1. This CDR3 region has 14 residues. Germline-derived CDR1 and CDR2 are SGHNT and YYREEE (reference sequence). Trimming removed 2 bases from V and 8 bases from J; junction bases left unmatched: 9. The CDR3 bases are TGTGCCAGCAGCTTACCACGGACAGGCCGGGGCTACACCTTC. It yields the protein CASSLPRTGRGYTF.

This clone has more than one count but fewer than ten. CDR3 DNA: TGTGCCAGCAGATCGATACAGGGAAACGAGCAGTACTTC. Translation: CASRSIQGNEQYF. This chain links TRBV12-3 or TRBV12-4 with TRBJ2-7; TRBD1 is a possible D gene (6 bases). The V gene lost 6 bases and the J gene lost 5 bases, with 14 bases spanning the gap. CDR3 size: 13 residues.

This chain uses TRBV12-5 with TRBJ1-5, with TRBD1 as a possible D gene (5 bases). Trimming removed 0 bases at V and 3 bases at J, with 9 bases between. Germline CDR1 and CDR2: LGHNT and FRNRAP. The CDR3 has 15 amino acids. CDR3 loop: CASGLVMTDNQPQHF. The CDR3 DNA sequence: TGTGCTAGTGGTTTGGTAATGACAGACAATCAGCCCCAGCATTTT.

The V and J genes are TRBV4-2 and TRBJ1-4, with TRBD1 as a possible D gene (6 bases). The CDR3 consists of 14 residues. In germline, CDR1 is LGHNA, CDR2 YNFKEQ. The V end was cut by 1 base, the J end by 7 bases, with 10 bases between. The CDR3 reads CASSQVSGAEKLFF. The CDR3, as DNA: TGTGCCAGCAGCCAAGTTTCAGGGGCTGAAAAACTGTTTTTT.

The rearrangement uses TRBV19 and TRBJ1-1; D perhaps matches TRBD1 (5 bases). V lost 6 bases to trimming and J lost 4 bases, with 12 bases between them. CDR1 and CDR2 from the germline V gene are LNHDA and SQIVND (reference sequence). This CDR3 comprises 13 residues. The CDR3 reads CASRALRGTEAFF. The CDR3, as DNA: TGTGCCAGTAGAGCCCTTAGGGGCACTGAAGCTTTCTTT.

V and J are TRBV5-1 and TRBJ1-2; 7 nucleotides match TRBD1. J lost 7 bases, V lost 0 bases, and 3 bases had no gene match. CDR3 length: 13 amino acids. Germline V gene data show CDR1 as SGHRS and CDR2 as YFSETQ. CDR3 sequence: CASSLDRGGGYTF. The DNA for the CDR3 is TGCGCCAGCAGCTTGGACAGGGGCGGTGGCTACACCTTC.

V is TRBV14 and J is TRBJ1-1; D perhaps matches TRBD1 (6 bases). The CDR3 has 16 residues. Trimming cost V 4 bases and J 1 base, with 16 bases left between them. Germline V CDR1 and CDR2: SGHDN, FVKESK. The DNA for the CDR3 is TGTGCCAGCAGCCCCCTTATATGGGGGCAGAACACTGAAGCTTTCTTT. Translating it yields CASSPLIWGQNTEAFF.

The chain employs TRBV9 and TRBJ2-7; D is possibly TRBD2 (7 bases). V was trimmed by 2 bases and J by 5 bases, leaving 14 bases between them. Germline loops: CDR1 SGDLS, CDR2 YYNGEE. The length of the CDR3 is 14 residues. CDR3 coding DNA: TGTGCCAGCAGCGTTGGGGGAGGGGGAGACGAGCAGTACTTC. Protein sequence: CASSVGGGGDEQYF.

V usage is TRBV21-1 and J usage is TRBJ1-6. TRBV21-1 is noted as a pseudogene. CDR3 length equals 18 residues. The chain's CDR3 is CASSKRGGGAPYNSPLHF. The DNA for the CDR3 is TGTGCCAGCAGCAAACGAGGCGGGGGGGCGCCGTATAATTCACCCCTCCACTTT.

The CDR3 DNA reads TGTGCCAGCAGCACCTTGTCGGGACAGGGGAGGACTGAAGCTTTCTTT. This translates into CASSTLSGQGRTEAFF. The chain employs TRBV7-9 and TRBJ1-1; 10 bases match TRBD1. CDR3 length: 16 amino acids. Germline loops: CDR1 SEHNR, CDR2 FQNEAQ (reference sequence). Trimming took 5 bases from V and 5 from J; bases not matched to a gene: 11.

This clone is labeled medium-sized. The gene calls are TRBV4-1 and TRBJ2-7, with 9 bases fitting TRBD2. This CDR3 contains 18 residues. Trimming cost V 0 bases and J 5 bases; bases outside gene matches: 14. The germline V gene has CDR1 MGHRA and CDR2 YSYEKL. The CDR3 bases are TGCGCCAGCAGCCAAGATCCCCCAGTTGGCGGGAGGGCGGACGAGCAGTACTTC. Residues: CASSQDPPVGGRADEQYF.